This T cell receptor beta chain was documented in a study of T-cell memory formation after mild COVID-19. The CDR3 loop spans 15 amino acids. Germline loops: CDR1 SGHRS, CDR2 YFSETQ. V was trimmed by 5 bases and J by 7 bases, leaving 19 bases between them. Using its own MiXCR run on the 5' RACE reads, TCRdb lists one record per CDR3 protein. This table has roughly 510,000 distinct CDR3 sequences, 17% appearing once. This clonotype was seen many times. The antigen is undetermined. Study findings and constraints: Cross-reactive memory seemingly joined, as some responding clones were found in pre-infection memory. Nothing showed for sure that second-wave clones peaking on day 37 were SARS-CoV-2 specific. Contracting clones localized mainly to CM and EM when CD4+ and mainly to EMRA when CD8+.

Source material: PBMCs or a T cell subset sorted from them (not recorded which). V gene TRBV5-1 combines with J gene TRBJ2-4; D might be TRBD2 (5 bases). The sequence was collected from an adult woman who had mild COVID-19 (a few samples of this study predate the infection). Cell type and time point are not known. CDR3 loop: CASSHDTSQRNIQYF. The CDR3 DNA reads TGCGCCAGCAGTCATGACACCTCTCAGCGGAACATTCAGTACTTC. Based on the CDR3 plus reference TRBV5-1 and TRBJ2-4, the full variable domain is KAGVTQTPRYLIKTRGQQVTLSCSPISGHRSVSWYQQTPGQGLQFLFEYFSETQRNKGNFPGRFSGRQFSNSRSEMNVSTLELGDSALYLCASSHDTSQRNIQYFGAGTRLSVL.